Each of the 21 T cell receptor beta chains below was sequenced from the same sample in a study of T-cell reconstitution after alpha-beta-depleted transplantation in children. Preparing the TCRbeta library involved the use of unique molecular identifiers. TCRdb re-derived calls from the PCR reads in MiXCR, one entry per CDR3 protein. The sample includes roughly 150,000 distinct CDR3 sequences, 11% of them seen just once. Here the sequenced sample was PBMCs, taken before TCRalphabeta/CD19-depleted stem cell transplant. These receptors were collected from a boy aged 2 to 9 with acute myeloid leukemia, due to receive a stem cell transplant.

This clonotype was found many times. The rearrangement joins TRBV28 to TRBJ2-4; a possible D gene is TRBD2 (6 bases). Germline V gene data show CDR1 as MDHEN and CDR2 as SYDVKM. V dropped 3 bases and J dropped 3 bases, with 12 bases sitting between them. The CDR3 is 15 amino acids. CDR3 sequence (DNA): TGTGCCAGCAGTTTGGAGGGGCAAGGCAAAAACATTCAGTACTTC. Translated, it gives CASSLEGQGKNIQYF.

This clonotype occurred many times. This chain joins TRBV4-1 and TRBJ2-3; D is possibly TRBD1 (6 bases). Germline V gives CDR1 MGHRA, CDR2 YSYEKL. V was shortened by 0 bases and J by 1 base, with 17 bases between the two germline ends. CDR3 length equals 18 residues. The CDR3 bases are TGCGCCAGCAGCCAAGAGGGAATCAGGGGATTGGGCACAGATACGCAGTATTTT. Its translation is CASSQEGIRGLGTDTQYF.

This clonotype appeared many times. This chain connects TRBV7-9 to TRBJ1-2; D not resolved. V lost 4 bases and J lost 3, with 9 bases in between. CDR3 length: 13 residues. Germline V gene sequence: CDR1 SEHNR, CDR2 FQNEAQ (reference sequence). CDR3 DNA sequence: TGTGCCAGCAGCTCCGACATTCACTATGGCTACACCTTC. It codes for CASSSDIHYGYTF.

This clonotype was counted at least ten times. The chain joins TRBV29-1 to TRBJ2-5; 7 bases match TRBD1. The CDR3 has 13 amino acids. V dropped 1 base and J dropped 10; count of bases not matched to a gene: 9. CDR1 is SQVTM and CDR2 is ANQGSEA in the germline V gene. For the CDR3, the DNA is TGCAGCGTTGAAGCCCCCGACAGGGTAGTCCAGTACTTC. Translating it yields CSVEAPDRVVQYF.

This clonotype was picked up many times. For the CDR3, the DNA is TGTGCCAGCAGTGACTCTGACACCGGGGAGCTGTTTTTT. Translating gives CASSDSDTGELFF. The chain combines TRBV6-4 with TRBJ2-2; D is undetermined. CDR3 length: 13 residues. Trimming cost V 0 bases and J 3 bases, with 2 bases left between them. Germline lookup yields CDR1 MRHNA and CDR2 SNTAGT.

The chain couples TRBV27 to TRBJ2-1; the match to TRBD2 covers 7 bases. Germline values: CDR1 MNHEY, CDR2 SMNVEV (reference sequence). This CDR3 is 13 amino acids long. With V trimmed by 5 bases and J by 9 bases, 7 bases remained unmatched. CDR3 sequence: CASSPTSEGEQFF. CDR3 DNA sequence: TGTGCCAGCAGTCCTACTAGCGAAGGTGAGCAGTTCTTC.

This clonotype has a count of ten or more. This chain uses TRBV21-1 with TRBJ2-5; TRBD2, the D gene given by the table, was not confirmed from the DNA. TRBV21-1 is assigned pseudogene status. This CDR3 has 18 residues. CDR3 protein: CASSKGGPLAALQETQYF. The CDR3 nucleotides read TGTGCCAGCAGCAAAGGGGGGCCACTAGCGGCACTTCAAGAGACCCAGTACTTC.

This clonotype has ten or more counts. The chain combines TRBV20-1 with TRBJ2-1; TRBD2 matches at 7 bases. V lost 0 bases, J lost 5 bases, and 10 bases stayed unmatched. Germline CDR1 reads DFQATT; CDR2 reads SNEGSKA (reference sequence). The CDR3 spans 16 residues. This chain's CDR3 is CSARDFLAALDNEQFF. The CDR3 DNA reads TGCAGTGCTAGAGACTTTCTAGCGGCCCTCGACAATGAGCAGTTCTTC.

This clonotype was seen ten or more times. The rearrangement links TRBV20-1 to TRBJ1-6, with D unresolved. The CDR3 has 13 amino acids. Germline-derived CDR1 and CDR2 are DFQATT and SNEGSKA (reference sequence). V was pared by 3 bases and J by 5 bases, with 8 bases between. The CDR3 sequence is CSARTVNNSPLHF. In DNA form, the CDR3 reads TGCAGTGCTAGGACGGTGAATAATTCACCCCTCCACTTT.

In its sample, this clonotype was seen many times. The CDR3 DNA follows: TGCGCCAGCAGCTTGGCCGTTGGGGGCAGGGAGACCCAGTACTTC. This encodes CASSLAVGGRETQYF. J is TRBJ2-5 and V is TRBV5-1; D perhaps matches TRBD1 (6 bases). The CDR3 extends over 15 amino acids. The V gene's germline CDR1 is SGHRS and CDR2 YFSETQ. The germline V and J ends were trimmed by 0 bases and 5 bases, with 14 bases remaining between them.

This clonotype has a count of ten or more. The genes are TRBV5-1 and TRBJ2-7; the D gene could be TRBD1 or TRBD2 (5 bases each). The V end lost 2 bases, the J end lost 4 bases, and 7 bases lay between the germline ends. Looked up from germline, CDR1 is SGHRS and CDR2 is YFSETQ. This CDR3 is built from 12 residues. The DNA for the CDR3 is TGCGCCAGCAGCTTTGAGGGGTACGAGCAGTACTTC. The encoded protein is CASSFEGYEQYF. Looking up the rest from reference TRBV5-1 and TRBJ2-7 gives the full variable domain: KAGVTQTPRYLIKTRGQQVTLSCSPISGHRSVSWYQQTPGQGLQFLFEYFSETQRNKGNFPGRFSGRQFSNSRSEMNVSTLELGDSALYLCASSFEGYEQYFGPGTRLTVT.

The V call is TRBV12-2, the J call TRBJ2-7; TRBD1, as called in the table, went unchecked against the DNA. TRBV12-2 is a pseudogene. The CDR3 is 16 residues long. Written as DNA, the CDR3 is TGTGCAAGTCGCTTAAAAAGGCCGGGCAAAGCCTACGAGCAGTACTTC. Its protein product is CASRLKRPGKAYEQYF.

About this clonotype: A much larger clone differs by one base, so this may be a read error. V usage is TRBV15 and J usage is TRBJ1-6; D not certain. This CDR3 comprises 13 residues. Germline assignment: CDR1 LNHNV and CDR2 YYDKDF (reference sequence). The CDR3 DNA is TGTACCACCAGCAGAGATCAAATAGAAATCCTCCACTTT. The encoded protein is CTTSRDQIEILHF.

This clonotype was counted many times. V and J are TRBV20-1 and TRBJ1-1; weak D call: TRBD1 (5 bases). The CDR3 length is 11 residues. Trimming removed 3 bases at V and 10 bases at J, with 12 bases between. Germline V gives CDR1 DFQATT, CDR2 SNEGSKA (reference sequence). The CDR3 is CSASGASGAFF. As DNA, the CDR3 is TGCAGTGCTAGCGGGGCTTCGGGAGCTTTCTTT.

Worth noting for this clonotype: This could be a read error, since a much larger clone is one nucleotide away. This chain joins TRBV3-1 and TRBJ1-4; no firm D call. The CDR3 runs to 18 residues. CDR1 LGHDT and CDR2 YNNKEL come from the germline V gene (reference sequence). CDR3 sequence reads: CASSPFILTPGYTEKLYF. The CDR3 DNA follows: TGTGCCAGCAGCCCTTTTATCCTAACCCCGGGTTATACTGAAAAACTGTATTTT.

The chain joins TRBV6-1 to TRBJ2-2; D may correspond to TRBD1 or TRBD2 (5 bases each). V lost 3 bases to trimming and J lost 5 bases, with 7 bases between them. This CDR3 spans 13 amino acids. Germline V gene data show CDR1 as MNHNS and CDR2 as SASEGT. The CDR3 spells CASSEGPTGELFF. The CDR3 coding sequence is TGTGCCAGCAGTGAGGGACCTACCGGGGAGCTGTTTTTT.

This clonotype came up many times. The rearrangement uses TRBV7-9 and TRBJ1-2; no clear D gene. Per germline, CDR1 SEHNR and CDR2 FQNEAQ (reference sequence). The CDR3 has 14 amino acids. Trimming took 0 bases from V and 3 from J, leaving 8 bases between them. The CDR3 sequence is CASSLAGPDYGYTF. The CDR3, as DNA: TGTGCCAGCAGCTTAGCAGGGCCGGACTATGGCTACACCTTC.

In this sample, this clonotype turned up many times. The V gene is TRBV28, the J gene TRBJ2-5, with D tentatively TRBD1 (5 bases). V was pared by 5 bases and J by 3 bases, with 10 bases between. The CDR3 loop spans 13 amino acids. CDR1 is MDHEN, CDR2 SYDVKM, per germline. CDR3 region: CASSVGREETQYF. Written as DNA, the CDR3 is TGTGCCAGCAGTGTAGGCAGGGAAGAGACCCAGTACTTC.

This clonotype was counted ten times or more. J is TRBJ2-5 and V is TRBV28, with 9 positions matching TRBD1. The CDR3 consists of 15 residues. Germline CDR1 reads MDHEN; CDR2 reads SYDVKM. J lost 4 bases, V lost 4 bases, and 7 bases had no gene match. CDR3 in DNA: TGTGCCAGCAGTTCACCGGGACAGGGTGTAGAGACCCAGTACTTC. Translation: CASSSPGQGVETQYF.

This clonotype has ten or more counts. The V call is TRBV6-5, the J call TRBJ2-3; tentative D call: TRBD2 (5 bases). CDR1 and CDR2 from the germline V gene are MNHEY and SVGAGI. The ends were cut back, 2 bases at V and 2 bases at J, with 11 bases in the middle. The CDR3 extends over 15 amino acids. CDR3 region: CASSYGVRDTDTQYF. In nucleotides, the CDR3 is TGTGCCAGCAGTTACGGGGTGAGGGACACAGATACGCAGTATTTT.

As for this clonotype: A much larger clone lies a single base off, so this may be a read error. V usage is TRBV6-1 and J usage is TRBJ1-5, with D possibly matching TRBD1 (5 bases). Per the germline V gene, CDR1 is MNHNS and CDR2 is SASEGT. Trimming removed 8 bases at V and 6 bases at J, with 14 bases between. This CDR3 spans 13 amino acids. CDR3 residues: CASAPYGTQPQHF. CDR3 bases: TGTGCCAGCGCACCCTATGGGACTCAGCCCCAGCATTTT.